This passage covers 15 T cell receptor beta chains from one sample sequenced in a study of identical twins. TCRdb ran MiXCR on the 5' RACE reads and lists one entry per CDR3 protein. The sample holds about 790,000 distinct CDR3 sequences, roughly 18% seen once. These data were also filed under a second study, of T cells expressing NK-cell markers.

The sequenced sample was PBMCs. These receptors were collected from a woman in her late teens or twenties in good health.

The V gene is TRBV12-3 or TRBV12-4, the J gene TRBJ1-1; D uncertain. Trimming took 5 bases from V and 11 from J, leaving 12 bases between them. The CDR3 sequence is 11 residues long. The CDR3 loop is CASSPGVIAFF. Here the CDR3 DNA reads TGTGCCAGCAGTCCTGGGGTTATCGCTTTCTTT.

This clonotype was counted only a few times. The chain combines TRBV20-1 with TRBJ2-1, with D uncertain. Germline CDR1 is DFQATT and CDR2 is SNEGSKA (reference sequence). Trimming removed 2 bases from V and 8 bases from J, with 4 bases in between. This CDR3 has 10 amino acids. The CDR3 sequence: CSARTYEQFF. The CDR3 bases are TGCAGTGCTAGAACATATGAGCAGTTCTTC.

This clonotype occurred a few times. V usage is TRBV20-1 and J usage is TRBJ2-5; D may be TRBD1 (6 bases). The CDR3 consists of 13 residues. Trimming removed 3 bases from V and 3 bases from J, with 11 bases in between. Germline loops: CDR1 DFQATT, CDR2 SNEGSKA (reference sequence). CDR3 coding DNA: TGCAGTGCTAGGAGGACAGAGAAAGAGACCCAGTACTTC. It specifies CSARRTEKETQYF.

The J gene is TRBJ1-6, the V gene TRBV10-3, with 8 bases lining up with TRBD1. The CDR3 length is 15 residues. Trimming cost V 4 bases and J 8 bases; bases outside gene matches: 7. The V gene's germline CDR1 is ENHRY and CDR2 SYGVKD. The CDR3 DNA reads as TGTGCCATCAGTGGGGGACAGGTCCGGGATTCACCCCTCCACTTT. It yields the protein CAISGGQVRDSPLHF.

This clonotype has more than one count but fewer than ten. The V call is TRBV12-3 or TRBV12-4, the J call TRBJ1-6; D call uncertain. CDR3 length equals 13 residues. V lost 4 bases and J 6 bases, leaving 7 bases between the germline ends. CDR3 coding DNA: TGTGCCAGCAGTTCTGCAATTAATTCACCCCTCCACTTT. Its protein is CASSSAINSPLHF.

The chain joins TRBV30 to TRBJ2-2, with D possibly TRBD2 on 5 matching bases. The germline V gene has CDR1 GTSNPN and CDR2 SVGIG (reference sequence). The CDR3 totals 11 residues. The germline V and J ends were trimmed by 4 bases and 7 bases, with 7 bases remaining between them. In DNA, the CDR3 is TGTGCCTGGATCGAGGGCGGGGAGCTGTTTTTT. This gives the protein CAWIEGGELFF. The full variable domain, in which reference TRBV30 and TRBJ2-2 provide the parts outside the CDR3, is SQTIHQWPATLVQPVGSPLSLECTVEGTSNPNLYWYRQAAGRGLQLLFYSVGIGQISSEVPQNLSASRPQDRQFILSSKKLLLSDSGFYLCAWIEGGELFFGEGSRLTVL.

This clonotype was counted between two and nine times. The rearrangement joins TRBV20-1 to TRBJ2-3; weak D call: TRBD2 (6 bases). The V gene's germline CDR1 is DFQATT and CDR2 SNEGSKA (reference sequence). V lost 5 bases to trimming and J lost 1 base, with 10 bases between them. The CDR3 is 13 amino acids. The CDR3 DNA reads as TGCAGTGCTGGTAGCGGAGGCACAGATACGCAGTATTTT. The encoded protein is CSAGSGGTDTQYF.

In this sample, this clonotype turned up many times. The J gene is TRBJ1-2, the V gene TRBV27; 8 positions match TRBD1. With 6 bases clipped from V and 5 bases from J, the junction kept 5 bases outside the gene matches. This CDR3 is built from 13 residues. From germline, CDR1 is MNHEY and CDR2 SMNVEV (reference sequence). CDR3 sequence reads: CASSGQGRYGYTF. The CDR3 nucleotides read TGTGCCAGCAGCGGACAGGGCCGTTATGGCTACACCTTC.

The J gene is TRBJ1-5, the V gene TRBV2; no firm D call. V was clipped by 7 bases and J by 2 bases, with 9 bases between them. This CDR3 spans 13 amino acids. Germline CDR1 reads SNHLY; CDR2 reads FYNNEI. CDR3 bases: TGTGCCAGCAAGGTTATGGGCAATCAGCCCCAGCATTTT. Its protein product is CASKVMGNQPQHF.

This clonotype was seen a few times. The chain links TRBV6-2 or TRBV6-3 to TRBJ2-7, with D possibly TRBD1 on 5 matching bases. The CDR3 loop spans 15 amino acids. With 3 bases removed from V and 1 base from J, the gap between germline ends came to 13 bases. CDR1 and CDR2 from the germline V gene are MNHEY and SVGEGT. The chain's CDR3 is CASSYAVPGSYEQYF. CDR3 DNA sequence: TGTGCCAGCAGTTATGCAGTGCCAGGGTCCTACGAGCAGTACTTC.

This chain uses TRBV10-3 with TRBJ2-1; 8 bases are a match to TRBD1. The J segment lost 0 bases and the V segment lost 4 bases, leaving 5 bases of the junction unmatched. This CDR3 region has 16 residues. Germline-derived CDR1 and CDR2 are ENHRY and SYGVKD. CDR3 residues: CAISAGQASSYNEQFF. The CDR3, as DNA: TGTGCCATCAGTGCGGGACAGGCGAGCTCCTACAATGAGCAGTTCTTC.

The V gene is TRBV5-1, the J gene TRBJ2-6; weak D call: TRBD1 (6 bases). Germline CDR1 is SGHRS and CDR2 is YFSETQ. The V and J ends lost 2 bases and 0 bases respectively, with 15 bases between them. This CDR3 is built from 18 residues. The CDR3 DNA sequence: TGCGCCAGCAGCTTTACAGGGTTCCTCCTCTCTGGGGCCAACGTCCTGACTTTC. Its translation is CASSFTGFLLSGANVLTF.

The sample holds a few counts of this clonotype. The V call is TRBV20-1, the J call TRBJ2-1; 9 bases are a match to TRBD2. The V and J ends lost 8 bases and 2 bases, in that order; junction bases with no gene match: 1. CDR1 is DFQATT, CDR2 SNEGSKA, per germline (reference sequence). This CDR3 has 12 residues. The CDR3 spells CSLAGPYNEQFF. The CDR3, as DNA: TGCAGTCTAGCGGGACCCTACAATGAGCAGTTCTTC.

The chain is built from TRBV6-5 and TRBJ2-7; TRBD1 might be the D (6 bases). This CDR3 is built from 15 residues. Trimming pared 2 bases from V and 3 bases from J, leaving 14 bases between. The germline gives CDR1 MNHEY, CDR2 SVGAGI. CDR3 in DNA: TGTGCCAGCAGTTACCTCCGGGACACCATCTACGAGCAGTACTTC. Its protein is CASSYLRDTIYEQYF.

This clonotype was seen a handful of times. The CDR3, as DNA: TGCAGCGTTGAGTCGTTGAGTAGGGGTGAAAAACTGTTTTTT. Translated, it gives CSVESLSRGEKLFF. The V gene is TRBV29-1, the J gene TRBJ1-4, with D perhaps TRBD1 (5 bases). The germline V and J ends were trimmed by 3 bases and 7 bases, with 15 bases remaining between them. Germline V gene lookup returns CDR1 SQVTM and CDR2 ANQGSEA. The CDR3 runs to 14 residues.